The T cell receptor (beta chain) under discussion was sequenced for a study of vaccination and CD4 T cells after COVID-19. Regarding treatment: approximately 10-day PBMC culture with coronavirus spike peptide pools or control peptides (ViraFEST assay). ViraFEST used peptide pools to expand antigen-specific T cells before TCR sequencing. Once obtained from cultured CD4+ T cells, the DNA was sequenced using the Oncomine TCR Beta short-read assay. MiXCR, run by TCRdb on the PCR reads, gives a single entry per CDR3 protein. Of over 13,000 distinct CDR3 sequences in the sample, approximately 25% were seen once. This clonotype is labeled as large. Its specificity is not known. The sample here was CD4+ T cells from blood, cultured in vitro, taken after SARS-CoV-2 vaccination. The receptor was isolated from a human donor who had recovered from COVID-19.

The CDR3 loop reads CASRPGTPQEGQYF. CDR3 DNA: TGTGCCAGCCGGCCGGGGACCCCACAAGAAGGCCAGTACTTC. The chain couples TRBV27 to TRBJ2-5; D is perhaps TRBD1 or TRBD2 (5 bases each). Germline CDR1 reads MNHEY; CDR2 reads SMNVEV (reference sequence). V shed 8 bases and J shed 10 bases, with 23 bases lying between them. This CDR3 has 14 residues.